This TCR beta chain was sequenced in a study of patients and donors after allogeneic stem cell transplantation (dated by TCRdb to 2019 to 2021). The library was obtained by RT-PCR. Sequencing used a NextSeq 550. Clones were called with MiXCR by TCRdb after fastp trimmed the public reads at Q25, and only in-frame beta chains were retained. Merged by CDR3 protein, the rows form single entries marked with the most common genes and DNA. The sample has about a million distinct CDR3 sequences on record, more than 15% of them singletons. 5% to 6.5% of the sample is taken by the ten largest. Of note for this clonotype: Its recognized antigen is unknown. Base-call qualities are not available, and no considerably larger clone is one nucleotide away.

The germline V gene encodes CDR1 SGHVS and CDR2 FNYEAQ. V and J lose 3 bases and 6 bases, and a span of 21 bases separates them. The CDR3 starts with the cysteine, ends with the phenylalanine, and has 18 residues. Solely the CDR3 DNA is kept, with 54 bases framed from the first base. This clonotype was sampled from a human donor who was either an allogeneic HSCT recipient or a stem cell or donor lymphocyte infusion donor (not recorded which). It is not recorded whose cells these are; they may come from a transplant donor. Recombination connected TRBV7-6 to TRBJ1-6, and possibly TRBD1, on 5 matching bases. The material sequenced was blood, either unsorted or a sorted T cell fraction (not recorded which). The nucleotides read TGTGCCAGCAGCTTCGGATGGTCCGGGACGGGATTTAATTCACCCCTCCACTTT. Its translation is CASSFGWSGTGFNSPLHF.